This T cell receptor (beta chain) is from a study of CD8 T cells in ankylosing spondylitis. Concerning this clonotype itself: Its antigen is currently unknown.

V shed 3 bases and J shed 2 bases, with 12 bases lying between them. This CDR3 region has 15 residues. Study-wide results and caveats: Blood from ankylosing spondylitis patients appeared to carry a characteristic roughly eight-variant TCR beta motif.

TCRdb ran MiXCR on the 5' RACE reads and lists one entry per CDR3 protein. The table includes fewer than 250,000 distinct CDR3 sequences, about 16% detected once. The specimen sequenced was blood, either unsorted or a sorted T cell fraction (not recorded which). The chain uses TRBV12-3 or TRBV12-4 and TRBJ2-3; a weak D match, TRBD1 (6 bases). The TCR comes from a male donor with ankylosing spondylitis. CDR3 amino acids: CASSFIGQNTDTQYF. Written as DNA, the CDR3 is TGTGCCAGCAGTTTTATCGGACAGAACACAGATACGCAGTATTTT.